The 6 T cell receptor beta chains below were found in one sample sequenced in a study of blood T cells in healthy people across ages. Using a J-beta primer mix together with a sample-barcoded 5' primer, a second PCR was run for about 7 to 12 cycles. TCRdb reprocessed the 5' RACE reads via MiXCR and lists one record per CDR3 protein. The sample lists 600,000 to 1,000,000 distinct CDR3 sequences, around 25% seen once, with roughly 3.8% in the top ten. These records were also assigned to another study, of T cells of mothers and their children.

Sample: blood. The receptors originated from a boy aged 5-17 years in good health.

V is TRBV28 and J is TRBJ2-7; D is perhaps TRBD2 (5 bases). V was cut by 2 bases and J by 3 bases, with 17 bases left in between. CDR1 and CDR2 (germline): MDHEN, SYDVKM. The CDR3 has 16 amino acids. CDR3 sequence: CASSLMDFNWGYEQYF. DNA for the CDR3: TGTGCCAGCAGTTTAATGGACTTTAACTGGGGCTACGAGCAGTACTTC. Using reference TRBV28 and TRBJ2-7 for the parts outside the CDR3, the full variable domain is DVKVTQSSRYLVKRTGEKVFLECVQDMDHENMFWYRQDPGLGLRLIYFSYDVKMKEKGDIPEGYSVSREKKERFSLILESASTNQTSMYLCASSLMDFNWGYEQYFGPGTRLTVT.

In its sample, this clonotype was seen a few times. This sequence joins TRBV20-1 and TRBJ2-7; 7 bases map to TRBD2. The CDR3 consists of 15 residues. Germline CDR1 and CDR2: DFQATT and SNEGSKA (reference sequence). V shed 3 bases, J shed 1 base, and the junction held 9 bases outside the gene matches. The CDR3 spells CSASDVPSGSYEQYF. The CDR3 DNA reads as TGCAGTGCTAGCGACGTTCCTAGCGGTTCCTACGAGCAGTACTTC.

The chain uses TRBV20-1 and TRBJ2-5; D gene uncertain. The J call may be faulty, since TRBJ2-1 better matches the DNA end. This CDR3 has 14 amino acids. The germline V gene encodes CDR1 DFQATT and CDR2 SNEGSKA (reference sequence). The CDR3 here is CSARDILAYNEQFF. The CDR3 DNA reads as TGCAGTGCTAGAGATATTCTGGCATACAATGAGCAGTTCTTC.

In nucleotides, the CDR3 is TGTGCCAGCAGCCAAGAAAACTTCGGGACAGCATACACCGGGGAGCTGTTTTTT. It translates to CASSQENFGTAYTGELFF. The chain links TRBV4-2 to TRBJ2-2, with 7 bases that match TRBD1. V was clipped by 0 bases and J by 3 bases; unmatched bases: 10. The length of the CDR3 is 18 residues. The germline CDR1 and CDR2 sequences are LGHNA and YNFKEQ.

This clonotype was found once. The germline gene is not matched at one end of the junction; a read error may be the cause. The chain couples TRBV4-3 to TRBJ1-2; D is perhaps TRBD1 (5 bases). Germline V gene sequence: CDR1 LGHNA, CDR2 YSLEER. This CDR3 spans 14 amino acids. CDR3 protein: CASSQEGVNNGYTF. In DNA, the CDR3 is TGCGCCAGCAGCCAAGAAGGGGTTAACAATGGCTACACCTTC.

This clonotype was recorded a few times. The rearrangement uses TRBV15 and TRBJ2-2; unclear D gene. V dropped 10 bases and J dropped 1 base, with 16 bases sitting between them. Germline V gene lookup returns CDR1 LNHNV and CDR2 YYDKDF (reference sequence). The length of the CDR3 is 15 residues. The CDR3 bases are TGTGCCAGAAGGGATCCGCGCGTGAACACCGGGGAGCTGTTTTTT. Its translation is CARRDPRVNTGELFF.